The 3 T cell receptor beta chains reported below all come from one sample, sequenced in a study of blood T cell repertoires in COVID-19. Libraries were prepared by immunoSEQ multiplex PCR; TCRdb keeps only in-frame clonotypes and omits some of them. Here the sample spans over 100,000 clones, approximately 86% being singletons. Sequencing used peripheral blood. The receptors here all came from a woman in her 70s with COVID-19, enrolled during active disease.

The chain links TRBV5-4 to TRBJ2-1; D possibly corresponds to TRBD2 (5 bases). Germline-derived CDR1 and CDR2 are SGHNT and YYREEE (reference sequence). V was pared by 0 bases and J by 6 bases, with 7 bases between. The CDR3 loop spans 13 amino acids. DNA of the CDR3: TGTGCCAGCAGCTTGGTTAGCGCCAATGAGCAGTTCTTC. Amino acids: CASSLVSANEQFF.

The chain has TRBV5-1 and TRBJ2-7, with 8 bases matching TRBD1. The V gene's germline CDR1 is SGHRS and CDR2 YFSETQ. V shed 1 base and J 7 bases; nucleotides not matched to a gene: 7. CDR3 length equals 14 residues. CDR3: CASSLTGQALEQYF. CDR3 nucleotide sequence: TGCGCCAGCAGCTTGACGGGACAGGCTTTAGAGCAGTACTTC.

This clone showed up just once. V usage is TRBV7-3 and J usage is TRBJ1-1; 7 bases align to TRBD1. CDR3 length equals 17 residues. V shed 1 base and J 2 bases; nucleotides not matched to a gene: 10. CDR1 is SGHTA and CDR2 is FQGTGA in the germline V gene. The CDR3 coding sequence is TGTGCCAGCAGCTTAAGTAGGGGGCAAGGGAAAAACACTGAAGCTTTCTTT. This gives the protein CASSLSRGQGKNTEAFF.